This entry features one TCR beta chain sequence. In this sample, this clonotype turned up many times. What antigen it recognizes has not been identified. Per-base qualities were not stored, and no clone one base away is much larger. The sample is drawn from a study of regulatory T cells in long-lasting Graves disease (dated by TCRdb to 2020 to 2022). Context from the whole study: Newly diagnosed Graves' disease patients had taken antithyroid drugs for less than 3 months. Peripheral blood TCR sequencing and RNA sequencing compared persistent Graves' disease patients with newly diagnosed Graves' disease patients. A total of roughly 35 samples underwent TCR sequencing: around 13 from persistent and approximately 20 from newly diagnosed Graves' disease patients. The study took place in China and was registered as a clinical trial. The paper's findings and limits, for the study overall: Sequencing and analysis were limited to the TCR beta chain. Peripheral blood alone was examined, since thyroid tissue, which constituted the primary lesion, could not be accessed. The authors acknowledged the small sample size as a limitation that may reduce accuracy. Persistent patients shared more public clonotypes among themselves (around 2,500) than newly diagnosed patients did (about 970). Lower TCR Shannon entropy and fewer highly expanded clones were observed in persistent Graves' disease patients than in newly diagnosed patients, which suggested clonal expansion. Preferential use of TRBV28, TRBJ1-2 and TRBJ2-5 was observed in persistent disease, whereas TRBV20-1 and TRBJ2-1 were favored in newly diagnosed disease.

What the time point label conveys for this sample: newly diagnosed GD, antithyroid drugs for less than 3 months. For both TCR sequencing and RNA sequencing, RNA was extracted from PBMCs using TRIzol. The diagnosis of Graves' disease followed American Thyroid Association guidelines. Patients for the study were recruited at an endocrinology department in Xi'an, China. Each patient gave about 9.1 milliliters of peripheral blood, collected in an EDTA anticoagulant tube. Ficoll Paque Plus density gradient separation was used to isolate PBMCs, and no further T cell sorting was performed. An Agilent 2100 Bioanalyzer and agarose gel were used to check RNA quality, while a NanoDrop 2000 measured RNA concentration. Trimming takes 5 bases from V and 0 bases from J, and the germline ends sit 11 bases apart. CDR1 is given as SGHAT and CDR2 as FQNNGV, both from the germline V gene. CDR3 length: 16 amino acids, cysteine to phenylalanine. The read is trimmed to its CDR3 DNA, 48 bases read in frame from base 1.

Library preparation used multiplex PCR. The sequencing machine was an Illumina HiSeq 4000. To build TCR beta libraries, CDR3 regions were amplified by Arm-PCR using iRepertoire HTBI primers. Gel purification was performed on PCR products prior to sequencing. Regarding the original processing steps: A total of around 59 TRBV and some 15 TRBJ segments were identified across samples and were used for gene usage analysis of CDR3 amino acid clonotypes. COPE and FqMerger were used to merge filtered high-quality paired reads into contigs. Contigs were aligned with BLAST to IMGT TRBV, TRBD and TRBJ reference genes, and CDR3 was defined per IMGT. Clonotypes above 0.1% frequency were classified as highly expanded clones. Shannon entropy was used to measure repertoire diversity, and the Gini coefficient was used to measure V-J evenness. A clonotype was considered public if more than one individual shared it. TCRdb cleaned the public reads at Q25 with fastp, built clones with MiXCR and kept in-frame beta chains. Each entry is one CDR3 protein sequence, shown with its most common DNA and genes. None of the V and J calls come from the authors' own analysis; TCRdb made them. The sample table holds hundreds of thousands of distinct CDR3 sequences, of which roughly 16% were seen once. Of the sample, approximately 25% is held by the ten largest clones.

The same data also went into a second study, on T cells in Graves' hyperthyroidism and ophthalmopathy. As described in the second report: Stable Graves' hyperthyroidism was defined as the absence of progression to ophthalmopathy over 18 months of follow-up. Hyperthyroidism patients were aged 18 to 65 years and newly diagnosed, with disease duration of less than 2 months. Any patient with an uncontrolled infection, another autoimmune disease, pregnancy or lactation was excluded. Clinical symptoms, serum thyroxine and TRAb, thyroid ultrasound, and orbital computed tomography formed the basis for the diagnoses. The first round of RT-PCR for the TCR CDR3 was performed with the HTBI primer set and the Qiagen OneStep RT-PCR kit. Blood samples also contained most of the expanded thyroid clonotypes (frequency above 0.001), which suggests that blood repertoires may reflect thyroid immune responses. In cross-validation, a model built on a 13 V-J signature told ophthalmopathy apart from stable hyperthyroidism with under 90% sensitivity and 81% to 82% specificity, and in testing the same model reached 80%/75%. During validation, the model predicted progression to ophthalmopathy a median of around six months ahead of onset, with roughly 65% sensitivity and 72.22% specificity. To identify distinguishing TCR V-J signatures, a discovery cohort of about 100 patients was used, comprising roughly 45 with Graves' ophthalmopathy and around 57 with stable Graves' hyperthyroidism. An independent validation cohort of under 20 hyperthyroidism patients and 17 patients who later progressed to ophthalmopathy tested prospective prediction of ophthalmopathy. The roughly 99 discovery patients were divided at random into training and test sets in a 7:3 ratio. In addition, the study compared T-cell repertoires in thyroid tissue and in blood from a handful of Graves' hyperthyroidism patients. After sampling, hyperthyroidism patients received methimazole starting at 30 mg daily, and ophthalmopathy patients received high-dose intravenous methylprednisolone. Libraries were constructed in a second round of multiplex PCR, after which size selection and purification were performed. Libraries were sequenced paired-end with 100 bp reads on an Illumina HiSeq2000. SOAPnuke was used to process the raw data, removing reads that contained adapters or uncalled bases, had a mean Phred below 15, or lacked an exact match to the constant primer or identifier. High-quality paired reads were merged using COPE v1.2.5, and each unique nucleotide sequence was defined as a clonotype. Clonotypes were aligned to IMGT TRBV, TRBD and TRBJ reference segments using MiTCR v1.1. Analysis was restricted to V-J combinations with a frequency above 0.0001, which covered about 99% of repertoires. The TCS score was defined as F50 (clonal expansion) divided by E x V (chaos), with BLOSUM62-based TCRdist calculated between CDR3 peptides within each V-J. Welch's t-statistics and random forest reduced just over 500 V-J features to some 14, which were used in a naive Bayes classifier (R e1071). Sample size was not statistically predetermined, and investigators were not blinded to group allocation. The paper describes TCR Vbeta CDR3 sequencing of roughly 130 peripheral blood samples, made up of about 40 ophthalmopathy patients, approximately 73 hyperthyroidism patients and roughly 17 progressor patients.

The receptor chain draws on TRBV11-2 and TRBJ2-6, with the D segment identity uncertain. Sample: peripheral blood mononuclear cells (PBMCs), taken at new diagnosis, from a patient treated with antithyroid drugs. This clonotype was obtained from a woman aged 35 to 59 with Graves disease. Donor details come from another sample of the same person, matched by shared clones. The nucleotide sequence is given as TGTGCCAGCAGCCTGACATTCTTCTCTGGGGCCAACGTCCTGACTTTC. Its protein reads: CASSLTFFSGANVLTF. This CDR3, with the reference TRBV11-2 and TRBJ2-6 proteins standing in past its ends, gives the full variable domain EAGVAQSPRYKIIEKRQSVAFWCNPISGHATLYWYQQILGQGPKLLIQFQNNGVVDDSQLPKDRFSAERLKGVDSTLKIQPAKLEDSAVYLCASSLTFFSGANVLTFGAGSRLTVL.